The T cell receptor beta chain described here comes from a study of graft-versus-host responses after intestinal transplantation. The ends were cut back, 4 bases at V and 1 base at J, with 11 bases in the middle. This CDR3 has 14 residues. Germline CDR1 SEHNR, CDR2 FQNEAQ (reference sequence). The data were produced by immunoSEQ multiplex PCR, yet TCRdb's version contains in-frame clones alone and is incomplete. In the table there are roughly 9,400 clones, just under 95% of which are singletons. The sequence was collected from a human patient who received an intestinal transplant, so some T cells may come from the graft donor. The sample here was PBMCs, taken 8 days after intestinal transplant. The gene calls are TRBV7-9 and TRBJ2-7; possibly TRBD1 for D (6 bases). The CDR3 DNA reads TGTGCCAGCAGCTATACAGGGAGTTCCTACGAGCAGTACTTC. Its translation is CASSYTGSSYEQYF.